The 18 T cell receptor beta chains reported below all come from one sample, sequenced in a study of T-cell memory formation after mild COVID-19. TCRdb reprocessed the 5' RACE reads with MiXCR, giving one entry per CDR3 protein. This table has 85,000 to 120,000 distinct CDR3 sequences, roughly 12% appearing once. Source material: PBMCs or a T cell subset sorted from them (not recorded which). The receptors come from an adult woman who had mild COVID-19 (a few samples of this study predate the infection). Cell type and time point are not known.

The table lists this clonotype with a few counts. The gene calls are TRBV7-9 and TRBJ2-7, with D perhaps TRBD1 (6 bases). Germline CDR1 is SEHNR and CDR2 is FQNEAQ (reference sequence). Deletions cut 4 bases from V and 4 bases from J, with 14 bases between. The CDR3 is 14 amino acids. CDR3 DNA: TGTGCCAGCAGCTCACAGGGAATCGGATACGAGCAGTACTTC. This encodes CASSSQGIGYEQYF.

V is TRBV6-1 and J is TRBJ2-1; D might be TRBD2 (6 bases). Trimming took 3 bases from V and 0 from J, leaving 9 bases between them. CDR1 is MNHNS and CDR2 is SASEGT in the germline V gene. This CDR3 is 15 amino acids long. CDR3 coding DNA: TGTGCCAGCAGTGAGGCGGGATACTCCTACAATGAGCAGTTCTTC. Its protein is CASSEAGYSYNEQFF.

This clonotype has more than one count but fewer than ten. In DNA form, the CDR3 reads TGTGCCAGCAGCTTAACTAGCGGGGGGGCGGATACGCAGTATTTT. Its protein product is CASSLTSGGADTQYF. The rearrangement joins TRBV7-6 to TRBJ2-3; 13 nucleotides agree with TRBD2. The CDR3 is 15 residues long. From germline, CDR1 is SGHVS and CDR2 FNYEAQ. The V and J ends lost 2 bases and 6 bases, in that order; junction bases with no gene match: 2. The whole variable domain, remainder taken from reference TRBV7-6 and TRBJ2-3, is GAGVSQSPRYKVTKRGQDVALRCDPISGHVSLYWYRQALGQGPEFLTYFNYEAQQDKSGLPNDRFSAERPEGSISTLTIQRTEQRDSAMYRCASSLTSGGADTQYFGPGTRLTVL.

The rearrangement joins TRBV7-9 to TRBJ2-1; D uncertain. CDR3 length: 17 residues. V lost 1 base, J lost 0 bases, and 13 bases lay in between. The germline V gene has CDR1 SEHNR and CDR2 FQNEAQ (reference sequence). The CDR3 sequence is CASSLDRSRNSYNEQFF. The CDR3 bases are TGTGCCAGCAGCTTAGATCGGTCGAGGAACTCCTACAATGAGCAGTTCTTC.

V and J are TRBV12-5 and TRBJ2-7, with D maybe TRBD1 (6 bases). The CDR3 spans 13 residues. CDR1 LGHNT and CDR2 FRNRAP come from the germline V gene. V gave up 1 base and J gave up 8 bases, with 12 bases separating them. The CDR3 DNA sequence: TGTGCTAGTGGTTTGGATAACAGGGACAAGCAGTACTTC. The encoded protein is CASGLDNRDKQYF. Full variable domain (outside the CDR3, taken from reference TRBV12-5 and TRBJ2-7): DARVTQTPRHKVTEMGQEVTMRCQPILGHNTVFWYRQTMMQGLELLAYFRNRAPLDDSGMPKDRFSAEMPDATLATLKIQPSEPRDSAVYFCASGLDNRDKQYFGPGTRLTVT.

The chain joins TRBV29-1 to TRBJ2-5; tentatively, D is TRBD1 or TRBD2 (6 bases each). Per germline, CDR1 SQVTM and CDR2 ANQGSEA. The CDR3 has 13 residues. V lost 3 bases and J lost 2, with 10 bases in between. The CDR3 reads CSVEGGQQETQYF. The CDR3 nucleotides are TGCAGCGTTGAGGGGGGCCAACAAGAGACCCAGTACTTC.

The chain uses TRBV9 and TRBJ1-6; no clear D gene. The V end was cut by 2 bases, the J end by 1 base, with 13 bases between. Germline lookup yields CDR1 SGDLS and CDR2 YYNGEE. This CDR3 contains 17 residues. The CDR3 nucleotides read TGTGCCAGCAGCGTGTTCTCCGAAGGGTCCTATAATTCACCCCTCCACTTT. This translates into CASSVFSEGSYNSPLHF.

The V gene is TRBV25-1, the J gene TRBJ2-1, with D possibly called TRBD1 or TRBD2 (5 bases each). V lost 4 bases and J lost 10, with 8 bases in between. CDR3 length equals 11 residues. Germline V gene sequence: CDR1 MGHDK, CDR2 SYGVNS. CDR3 sequence (DNA): TGTGCCAGCAGTGCCAGGGACGAGCAGTTCTTC. This translates into CASSARDEQFF.

The rearrangement joins TRBV12-3 or TRBV12-4 to TRBJ1-1, with 8 bases lining up with TRBD1. The CDR3 is 13 residues long. J was trimmed by 1 base and V by 10 bases; bases with no gene match: 5. The CDR3, as DNA: TGTGCCACCCACAGGGGGACGAACACTGAAGCTTTCTTT. Translation gives CATHRGTNTEAFF.

This clonotype was recorded a few times. The chain combines TRBV6-2 or TRBV6-3 with TRBJ2-1; D is undetermined. The CDR3 runs to 12 residues. CDR1 is MNHEY, CDR2 SVGEGT, per germline. Trimming removed 8 bases at V and 0 bases at J, with 5 bases between. The CDR3 DNA sequence: TGTGCCAGCGGCCCCTCCTACAATGAGCAGTTCTTC. It encodes CASGPSYNEQFF.

As to this clonotype: A much larger clonotype is one base distant, so this may be a read error. V and J are TRBV7-3 and TRBJ2-4; 15 bases map to TRBD2. The CDR3 consists of 16 residues. Germline V gene data show CDR1 as SGHTA and CDR2 as FQGTGA. The CDR3 is CDSSPGLAGGKNIQYF. In DNA form, the CDR3 reads TGTGACAGCAGCCCTGGACTAGCGGGAGGGAAAAACATTCAGTACTTC.

This clonotype has a count of ten or more. CDR3 bases: TGTGCCACCCCTGGATGGCCGGGGGAGGACCAAACCTACGAGCAGTACTTC. This translates into CATPGWPGEDQTYEQYF. J is TRBJ2-7 and V is TRBV6-4, with D possibly matching TRBD2 (6 bases). The V gene's germline CDR1 is MRHNA and CDR2 SNTAGT. V was pared by 10 bases and J by 2 bases, with 27 bases between. The length of the CDR3 is 17 residues.

Here the CDR3 reads CASSLQGLGTEAFF. The CDR3 coding sequence is TGTGCCAGCAGCTTACAGGGGTTGGGCACTGAAGCTTTCTTT. The rearrangement joins TRBV9 to TRBJ1-1; 7 nucleotides align to TRBD1. V shed 4 bases and J 4 bases; nucleotides not matched to a gene: 7. Germline V gene lookup returns CDR1 SGDLS and CDR2 YYNGEE. This CDR3 is built from 14 residues. The variable domain in full, with the rest retrieved from reference TRBV9 and TRBJ1-1, is DSGVTQTPKHLITATGQRVTLRCSPRSGDLSVYWYQQSLDQGLQFLIQYYNGEERAKGNILERFSAQQFPDLHSELNLSSLELGDSALYFCASSLQGLGTEAFFGQGTRLTVV.

CDR3 coding DNA: TGTGCCAGCAGCTTAGTGGGCGAAGGGGGCATCGCAGATACGCAGTATTTT. The encoded protein is CASSLVGEGGIADTQYF. The chain recombines TRBV7-2 with TRBJ2-3; 7 bases are a match to TRBD1. The CDR3 length is 17 residues. The trim removed 1 base at V and 4 bases at J, leaving 11 bases unmatched. The V gene's germline CDR1 is SGHTA and CDR2 FQGNSA.

The V call is TRBV24-1, the J call TRBJ2-5; 8 bases are a match to TRBD2. CDR3 length: 15 residues. The V gene end was trimmed by 5 bases and the J gene end by 0 bases; junction bases not matched to a gene: 4. From germline, CDR1 is KGHDR and CDR2 SFDVKD. The CDR3 nucleotides read TGTGCCACCAGTGCTATTAGCGGGAACCAAGAGACCCAGTACTTC. This sequence encodes CATSAISGNQETQYF.

Notes on this clonotype: Because it lacks the conserved phenylalanine or tryptophan at the end, this CDR3 is likely a read error. V usage is TRBV2 and J usage is TRBJ2-1, with TRBD2 matching over 13 bases. The CDR3 spans 15 residues. Germline V gene lookup returns CDR1 SNHLY and CDR2 FYNNEI. Unmatched junction bases numbered 5, after V lost 6 bases and J lost 6 bases. The CDR3 sequence: CASRATSGRINEQFL. CDR3 coding DNA: TGTGCCAGCAGGGCGACTAGCGGGAGGATCAATGAGCAGTTCTTG.

The chain combines TRBV7-9 with TRBJ2-3; 11 bases map to TRBD2. The junction had 3 bases not matched to a gene; V was cut back by 5 bases and J by 2 bases. The CDR3 covers 15 residues. CDR1 is SEHNR and CDR2 is FQNEAQ in the germline V gene (reference sequence). The CDR3 nucleotides read TGTGCCAGCAGCAAGACTAGCGGGAACACAGATACGCAGTATTTT. Translating it yields CASSKTSGNTDTQYF.

This clonotype occurred a few times. This chain connects TRBV19 to TRBJ1-1, with unresolved D. CDR1 is LNHDA, CDR2 SQIVND, per germline (reference sequence). This CDR3 has 15 amino acids. Trimming left V 7 bases short and J 4 bases short, with 19 bases between. In DNA, the CDR3 is TGTGCCAGTACCGCCGGCGCCCAGGCGGGCACTGAAGCTTTCTTT. It codes for CASTAGAQAGTEAFF.